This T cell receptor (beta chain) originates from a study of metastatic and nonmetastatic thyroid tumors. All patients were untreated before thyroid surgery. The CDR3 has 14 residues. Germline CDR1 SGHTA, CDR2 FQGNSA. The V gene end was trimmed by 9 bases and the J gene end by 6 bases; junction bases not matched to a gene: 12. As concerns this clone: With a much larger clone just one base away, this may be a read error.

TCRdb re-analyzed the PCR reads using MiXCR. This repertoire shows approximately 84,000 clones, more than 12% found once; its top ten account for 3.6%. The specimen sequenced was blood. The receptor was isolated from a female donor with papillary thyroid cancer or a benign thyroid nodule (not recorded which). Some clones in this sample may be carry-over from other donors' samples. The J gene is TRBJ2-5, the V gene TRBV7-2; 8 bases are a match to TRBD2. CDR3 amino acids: CARSRGGQGKTQYF. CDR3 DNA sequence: TGTGCCAGAAGCCGGGGGGGCCAGGGAAAGACCCAGTACTTC.